Following are 14 T cell receptor beta chains from one sample sequenced in a study of shared clonotypes between healthy human individuals. The repertoire was sequenced with immunoSEQ multiplex PCR; TCRdb's copy has only in-frame clones and lacks some. The sample shows about 1 million clones, around 74% of them seen only once. Sequenced sample: memory CD4+ T cells sorted from blood. Subset specified: CD45RA-negative fraction. These receptors came from a man aged 18 to 35 in good health.

For the CDR3, the DNA is TGCGCCAGCAAGGGGGCCCCGAACACCGGGGAGCTGTTTTTT. Translation: CASKGAPNTGELFF. The rearrangement uses TRBV5-1 and TRBJ2-2; 7 nucleotides align to TRBD1. There are 14 residues in the CDR3. The germline V gene encodes CDR1 SGHRS and CDR2 YFSETQ. The ends lost 6 bases at V and 0 bases at J; junction bases unmatched: 2.

The J gene is TRBJ2-2, the V gene TRBV4-3, with a weak D call TRBD2 (5 bases). The CDR3 sequence is 14 residues long. V lost 6 bases and J 6 bases, leaving 14 bases between the germline ends. Per germline, CDR1 LGHNA and CDR2 YSLEER. As DNA, the CDR3 is TGCGCCAGCAGGCCCCTCGGCGGGTCCGGGGAGCTGTTTTTT. It translates to CASRPLGGSGELFF.

The V gene is TRBV9, the J gene TRBJ2-2; D remains ambiguous. The CDR3 loop spans 15 amino acids. Trimming removed 4 bases at V and 1 base at J, with 11 bases between. Germline CDR1 and CDR2: SGDLS and YYNGEE. The CDR3 sequence is CASSSRLQNTGELFF. CDR3 nucleotides: TGTGCCAGCAGCTCCCGGCTCCAGAACACCGGGGAGCTGTTTTTT.

The chain uses TRBV19 and TRBJ1-1; D remains ambiguous. Per the germline V gene, CDR1 is LNHDA and CDR2 is SQIVND (reference sequence). This CDR3 comprises 13 residues. V lost 6 bases, J lost 5 bases, and 13 bases lay in between. CDR3 nucleotide sequence: TGTGCCAGTAGGTATTCGGACCGGACTGAAGCTTTCTTT. Translated, it gives CASRYSDRTEAFF.

The V gene is TRBV13, the J gene TRBJ1-1; 8 bases agree with TRBD1. V was clipped by 6 bases and J by 2 bases; unmatched bases: 8. CDR3 length: 15 amino acids. CDR1 and CDR2 (germline): PRHDT, FYEKMQ (reference sequence). CDR3 region: CASSHLDRGNTEAFF. The DNA of the CDR3 is TGTGCCAGCAGTCACCTTGACAGGGGAAACACTGAAGCTTTCTTT.

This chain joins TRBV6-1 and TRBJ2-3, with 9 bases that match TRBD1. The CDR3 covers 15 residues. With V trimmed by 6 bases and J by 0 bases, 4 bases remained unmatched. Germline CDR1 MNHNS, CDR2 SASEGT. The CDR3 DNA follows: TGTGCCAGCAGGGGGACAGGGTTTAGCACAGATACGCAGTATTTT. Its protein is CASRGTGFSTDTQYF.

In its sample, this clone was seen once. The rearrangement links TRBV7-2 to TRBJ2-5; D might be TRBD2 (6 bases). The CDR3 length is 17 residues. Germline-derived CDR1 and CDR2 are SGHTA and FQGNSA. V gave up 1 base and J gave up 4 bases, with 19 bases separating them. The CDR3: CASSLDTLASSGETQYF. The CDR3 region has the DNA TGTGCCAGCAGCTTAGATACACTAGCATCGAGCGGAGAGACCCAGTACTTC.

The V call is TRBV29-1, the J call TRBJ2-5; 10 bases are a match to TRBD1. V was pared by 6 bases and J by 4 bases, with 11 bases of the junction left unmatched. Germline V CDR1 and CDR2: SQVTM, ANQGSEA. The CDR3 spans 15 residues. The CDR3 loop reads CSVATGTGDGETQYF. CDR3 sequence (DNA): TGCAGCGTCGCGACCGGGACAGGGGATGGAGAGACCCAGTACTTC.

This clone was observed a few times. Other DNA sequences from this sample encode an identical CDR3 as well. This chain joins TRBV5-1 and TRBJ2-5; unclear D gene. Germline CDR1 SGHRS, CDR2 YFSETQ. Trimming removed 4 bases from V and 2 bases from J, with 3 bases in between. The CDR3 is 11 amino acids. CDR3 amino acids: CASSQQETQYF. The CDR3 coding sequence is TGCGCCAGCAGCCAGCAAGAGACCCAGTACTTC.

V gene TRBV27 combines with J gene TRBJ2-3; weak D call: TRBD1 (5 bases). The germline gives CDR1 MNHEY, CDR2 SMNVEV (reference sequence). CDR3 length: 16 residues. V lost 1 base and J lost 1, with 12 bases in between. The CDR3 DNA is TGTGCCAGCAGTTTATTTGCAGGGTTTGGCACAGATACGCAGTATTTT. It encodes CASSLFAGFGTDTQYF.

This clone was found a few times. The rearrangement links TRBV9 to TRBJ2-3; TRBD2 matches 8 bases. CDR1 is SGDLS, CDR2 YYNGEE, per germline. V lost 4 bases, J lost 0 bases, and 7 bases stayed unmatched. The CDR3 length is 16 residues. CDR3 residues: CASSSREGPSTDTQYF. CDR3 nucleotides: TGTGCCAGCAGCTCCCGGGAGGGGCCTAGCACAGATACGCAGTATTTT.

The rearrangement uses TRBV6-1 and TRBJ1-2; no firm D call. V dropped 2 bases and J dropped 4 bases, with 20 bases sitting between them. Germline CDR1 is MNHNS and CDR2 is SASEGT. This CDR3 spans 17 amino acids. The CDR3 loop is CASSEKGLDLFFYGYTF. The DNA for the CDR3 is TGTGCCAGCAGTGAAAAGGGATTGGACCTTTTTTTCTATGGCTACACCTTC.

The chain is built from TRBV11-2 and TRBJ2-2; D gene uncertain. Germline loops: CDR1 SGHAT, CDR2 FQNNGV. V was shortened by 5 bases and J by 1 base, with 5 bases between the two germline ends. The CDR3 is 13 residues long. CDR3: CASSIMNTGELFF. The CDR3 coding sequence is TGTGCCAGCAGCATAATGAACACCGGGGAGCTGTTTTTT. Complete variable domain (other parts from reference TRBV11-2 and TRBJ2-2): EAGVAQSPRYKIIEKRQSVAFWCNPISGHATLYWYQQILGQGPKLLIQFQNNGVVDDSQLPKDRFSAERLKGVDSTLKIQPAKLEDSAVYLCASSIMNTGELFFGEGSRLTVL.

On this clone itself: This could be a read error, since a much larger clone is one nucleotide away. Other DNA sequences from this sample encode an identical CDR3 as well. V and J are TRBV30 and TRBJ1-1; a possible D gene is TRBD1 (5 bases). CDR3 length equals 13 residues. Germline V gene sequence: CDR1 GTSNPN, CDR2 SVGIG (reference sequence). V shed 2 bases and J shed 1 base, with 8 bases lying between them. Written as DNA, the CDR3 is TGTGCCTGGAGTCCGGGGGGGAACACTGAAGCTTTCTTT. Its protein product is CAWSPGGNTEAFF.